These 32 T cell receptor beta chains share one sample of origin, sequenced in a study of regulatory T cells in long-lasting Graves disease. Construction of the TCR beta libraries employed iRepertoire HTBI primers in conjunction with Arm-PCR of CDR3 regions. Each CDR3 protein is one row after TCRdb ran MiXCR on the multiplex PCR reads. The sample holds fewer than 550,000 distinct CDR3 sequences, approximately 21% seen once. Time point reported: persistent/refractory GD, antithyroid drugs over 5 years with positive TRAb. The authors made the TCR library using RNA they extracted from PBMCs. The source was peripheral blood mononuclear cells (PBMCs), collected when the disease was refractory, from a patient treated with antithyroid drugs. The receptors stem from a female donor with Graves disease.

The chain combines TRBV20-1 with TRBJ2-1; no clear D. Looked up from germline, CDR1 is DFQATT and CDR2 is SNEGSKA (reference sequence). The V and J ends lost 6 bases and 9 bases respectively, with 12 bases between them. The CDR3 runs to 11 residues. The CDR3 sequence: CSAPGSSEQFF. The CDR3 region has the DNA TGCAGTGCGCCGGGCTCAAGTGAGCAGTTCTTC.

This clonotype was counted many times. This chain links TRBV6-5 with TRBJ2-2; D perhaps matches TRBD2 (6 bases). The CDR3 extends over 16 amino acids. CDR1 is MNHEY, CDR2 SVGAGI, per germline. The V and J ends lost 2 bases and 5 bases respectively, with 15 bases between them. The CDR3 nucleotides read TGTGCCAGCAGTTACGGGCAGGGAGGATATACCGGGGAGCTGTTTTTT. Encoded protein: CASSYGQGGYTGELFF.

The chain links TRBV5-1 to TRBJ2-7, with D perhaps TRBD2 (6 bases). This CDR3 has 16 amino acids. Deletions cut 0 bases from V and 0 bases from J, with 13 bases between. Germline-derived CDR1 and CDR2 are SGHRS and YFSETQ. The CDR3 region has the DNA TGCGCCAGCAGCTTGGCTGTGGCTAGCGTCTCCTACGAGCAGTACTTC. It specifies CASSLAVASVSYEQYF. Supplemented by reference TRBV5-1 and TRBJ2-7, the full variable domain reads KAGVTQTPRYLIKTRGQQVTLSCSPISGHRSVSWYQQTPGQGLQFLFEYFSETQRNKGNFPGRFSGRQFSNSRSEMNVSTLELGDSALYLCASSLAVASVSYEQYFGPGTRLTVT.

This clonotype was seen more than once but under ten times. V gene TRBV7-9 combines with J gene TRBJ2-7, with a weak D call TRBD2 (6 bases). CDR1 and CDR2 from the germline V gene are SEHNR and FQNEAQ (reference sequence). The CDR3 has 11 amino acids. V was shortened by 8 bases and J by 6 bases, with 11 bases between the two germline ends. The CDR3 DNA reads as TGTGCCAGCGCGGGGCGGGGCGAGCAGTACTTC. Translating it yields CASAGRGEQYF.

The sample holds many counts of this clonotype. The J gene is TRBJ2-7, the V gene TRBV12-3 or TRBV12-4, with 7 nucleotides matching TRBD1. This CDR3 has 13 residues. Trimming took 8 bases from V and 1 from J; bases not matched to a gene: 5. DNA of the CDR3: TGTGCCAGCCATCGGACAGGATCCTACGAGCAGTACTTC. Encoded protein: CASHRTGSYEQYF.

This clonotype was counted at least ten times. The chain employs TRBV28 and TRBJ1-5; D not certain. Trimming took off 9 bases at V and 0 bases at J, with 3 bases between the two ends. There are 11 residues in the CDR3. In germline, CDR1 is MDHEN, CDR2 SYDVKM. CDR3 coding DNA: TGTGCCAGTTATAGCAATCAGCCCCAGCATTTT. It codes for CASYSNQPQHF.

V gene TRBV30 combines with J gene TRBJ1-1, with D tentatively TRBD1 (6 bases). The V end was cut by 2 bases, the J end by 4 bases, with 11 bases between. The CDR3 is 13 amino acids. Germline CDR1 and CDR2: GTSNPN and SVGIG (reference sequence). The CDR3 nucleotides are TGTGCCTGGAGTACAGGGTCGGTCACTGAAGCTTTCTTT. It codes for CAWSTGSVTEAFF.

This clonotype was picked up a small number of times. This chain uses TRBV6-5 with TRBJ1-1; possible D gene TRBD1, 6 bases. Trimming cost V 0 bases and J 4 bases, with 12 bases left between them. The CDR3 is made up of 15 amino acids. Germline CDR1 MNHEY, CDR2 SVGAGI. CDR3 in amino acids: CASSYSGGQGTEAFF. Here the CDR3 DNA reads TGTGCCAGCAGTTACTCGGGGGGGCAGGGCACTGAAGCTTTCTTT.

This clonotype was recorded a few times. The chain has TRBV19 and TRBJ1-1; weak D call: TRBD1 (5 bases). Germline V gene data show CDR1 as LNHDA and CDR2 as SQIVND (reference sequence). The CDR3 runs 14 residues. V was trimmed by 10 bases and J by 4 bases, leaving 19 bases between them. The CDR3 DNA sequence: TGTGCCACTAACAGGATGCGGGGACGCACTGAAGCTTTCTTT. Protein: CATNRMRGRTEAFF.

This sequence joins TRBV20-1 and TRBJ2-5, with 7 nucleotides matching TRBD1. Germline values: CDR1 DFQATT, CDR2 SNEGSKA (reference sequence). The V gene end was trimmed by 7 bases and the J gene end by 2 bases; junction bases not matched to a gene: 7. CDR3 length: 13 residues. DNA of the CDR3: TGCAGTGTCGTCGGGACAGAACAAGAGACCCAGTACTTC. Its protein product is CSVVGTEQETQYF.

As regards this clonotype: One base away lies a much larger clone, so this may be a sequencing read error. The genes are TRBV27 and TRBJ1-1; D possibly corresponds to TRBD1 (5 bases). The CDR3 is 17 residues long. Germline V gene data show CDR1 as MNHEY and CDR2 as SMNVEV (reference sequence). Trimming left V 6 bases short and J 1 base short, with 21 bases between. This CDR3 is CASSNTKQGRRNTEAFF. In DNA form, the CDR3 reads TGTGCCAGCAGCAATACAAAGCAGGGACGCCGGAACACTGAAGCTTTCTTT.

The CDR3 region is CASSFQTREAFF. The CDR3 DNA reads as TGTGCCAGCAGCTTTCAGACGAGGGAAGCTTTCTTT. The chain combines TRBV7-9 with TRBJ1-1; D is unclear. The CDR3 runs to 12 residues. The V end was cut by 3 bases, the J end by 8 bases, with 10 bases between. From germline, CDR1 is SEHNR and CDR2 FQNEAQ (reference sequence).

The genes are TRBV12-3 or TRBV12-4 and TRBJ1-4; 10 bases agree with TRBD1. V lost 5 bases and J lost 7; bases outside the gene matches: 7. The CDR3 extends over 15 amino acids. CDR3 loop: CASSPSRTGGEKLFF. Written as DNA, the CDR3 is TGTGCCAGCAGTCCCTCTCGGACAGGGGGTGAAAAACTGTTTTTT.

This chain connects TRBV6-1 to TRBJ1-1, with 7 bases that match TRBD1. Germline lookup yields CDR1 MNHNS and CDR2 SASEGT. The length of the CDR3 is 16 residues. V gave up 7 bases and J gave up 0 bases; unmatched junction bases: 11. The CDR3 sequence: CASKPFRTGVNTEAFF. The CDR3, as DNA: TGTGCCAGCAAACCATTCCGGACAGGAGTGAACACTGAAGCTTTCTTT.

Only a few counts were recorded for this clonotype. The rearrangement links TRBV19 to TRBJ1-1; maybe TRBD1 (5 bases). CDR1 is LNHDA and CDR2 is SQIVND in the germline V gene (reference sequence). The CDR3 contains 14 residues. V lost 6 bases to trimming and J lost 6 bases, with 17 bases between them. The CDR3 is CASSLWGSRAEAFF. CDR3 DNA sequence: TGTGCCAGTAGCCTGTGGGGGTCCCGCGCTGAAGCTTTCTTT. The full variable domain, completed using reference TRBV19 and TRBJ1-1, is DGGITQSPKYLFRKEGQNVTLSCEQNLNHDAMYWYRQDPGQGLRLIYYSQIVNDFQKGDIAEGYSVSREKKESFPLTVTSAQKNPTAFYLCASSLWGSRAEAFFGQGTRLTVV.

This clonotype was seen a few times. This chain uses TRBV5-1 with TRBJ2-7; D is undetermined. The V end lost 5 bases, the J end lost 1 base, and 10 bases lay between the germline ends. The germline V gene encodes CDR1 SGHRS and CDR2 YFSETQ. The CDR3 has 13 residues. The CDR3 bases are TGCGCCAGCAGAGCCTCGAGTTCCTACGAGCAGTACTTC. Amino acids: CASRASSSYEQYF.

CDR3 in DNA: TGCAGTGCTAGAGTTCGAGGGGGCGAGAGCTACAATGAGCAGTTCTTC. This gives the protein CSARVRGGESYNEQFF. This rearrangement joins TRBV20-1 to TRBJ2-1; 7 bases are shared with TRBD1. The trim removed 1 base at V and 3 bases at J, leaving 9 bases unmatched. The CDR3 is 16 amino acids. Germline CDR1 is DFQATT and CDR2 is SNEGSKA (reference sequence).

In its sample, this clonotype was seen a few times. CDR3 bases: TGTGCCACCAGCAGAGGTGCTGGGACAGGGGAGGGGGCCAACTATGGCTACACCTTC. Translating gives CATSRGAGTGEGANYGYTF. The rearrangement uses TRBV15 and TRBJ1-2; 10 bases are shared with TRBD1. The CDR3 length is 19 residues. Per germline, CDR1 LNHNV and CDR2 YYDKDF (reference sequence). Trimming took 1 base from V and 2 from J; bases not matched to a gene: 13.

This clonotype was counted ten times or more. V gene TRBV28 combines with J gene TRBJ2-7, with TRBD2 matching over 9 bases. J gave up 5 bases and V 6 bases, and 8 bases lay outside the gene matches. This CDR3 has 14 amino acids. In germline, CDR1 is MDHEN, CDR2 SYDVKM. The DNA for the CDR3 is TGTGCCAGCAGATCAGCGGGAGGTAGAGACGAGCAGTACTTC. Its protein is CASRSAGGRDEQYF.

This clonotype was picked up many times. This chain uses TRBV12-3 or TRBV12-4 with TRBJ1-2, with D unclear. V lost 3 bases, J lost 7 bases, and 9 bases lay in between. This CDR3 has 12 amino acids. The CDR3 DNA sequence: TGTGCCAGCAGTTTTTCTGATGGTGGCTACACCTTC. This gives the protein CASSFSDGGYTF.

The chain is built from TRBV29-1 and TRBJ1-1; D gene unclear. Trimming removed 4 bases at V and 0 bases at J, with 9 bases between. The CDR3 contains 13 residues. CDR1 and CDR2 from the germline V gene are SQVTM and ANQGSEA. The DNA for the CDR3 is TGCAGCGTTGTGGAACATCTGAACACTGAAGCTTTCTTT. Protein: CSVVEHLNTEAFF.

This clonotype was seen many times. This chain connects TRBV5-5 to TRBJ1-1; TRBD1 aligns across 11 bases. Looked up from germline, CDR1 is SGHKS and CDR2 is YYEKEE (reference sequence). J was trimmed by 4 bases and V by 5 bases; bases with no gene match: 7. This CDR3 spans 15 amino acids. CDR3 DNA: TGTGCCAGCAGATTAACCGGGACAGGGGGCACTGAAGCTTTCTTT. It is translated as CASRLTGTGGTEAFF.

In its sample, this clonotype was seen a few times. For the CDR3, the DNA is TGTGCCACCAATCCAGGGGGCTCGAACACCGGGGAGCTGTTTTTT. Protein sequence: CATNPGGSNTGELFF. This chain links TRBV24-1 with TRBJ2-2; 8 bases agree with TRBD1. With V trimmed by 8 bases and J by 0 bases, 4 bases remained unmatched. The CDR3 runs to 15 residues. Per germline, CDR1 KGHDR and CDR2 SFDVKD.

This clonotype was observed at least ten times. This chain uses TRBV7-8 with TRBJ1-5; D may be TRBD1 (5 bases). Germline V CDR1 and CDR2: SGHVS, FQNEAQ. The length of the CDR3 is 14 residues. Trimming stripped 5 bases from V and 5 bases from J, with 13 bases between. The CDR3 loop is CASSHGGEHQPQHF. In DNA form, the CDR3 reads TGTGCCAGCAGCCATGGAGGGGAACATCAGCCCCAGCATTTT.

The chain is built from TRBV4-3 and TRBJ1-2; maybe TRBD1 (6 bases). Deletions cut 0 bases from V and 4 bases from J, with 24 bases between. CDR3 size: 19 residues. The V gene's germline CDR1 is LGHNA and CDR2 YSLEER. The DNA for the CDR3 is TGCGCCAGCAGCCAAGATCACCCCATGCGGACAGCAAGGATCTATGGCTACACCTTC. Protein product: CASSQDHPMRTARIYGYTF.

In nucleotides, the CDR3 is TGCAGCGTTGGCGAAGTTTGGGCCCAGGGGGGCATGAACACTGAAGCTTTCTTT. Translating it yields CSVGEVWAQGGMNTEAFF. This chain uses TRBV29-1 with TRBJ1-1; 7 nucleotides line up with TRBD1. CDR1 is SQVTM and CDR2 is ANQGSEA in the germline V gene. This CDR3 spans 18 amino acids. Germline trimming cut 4 bases from V and 0 bases from J; bases unmatched to any gene: 17.

This clonotype was recorded at least ten times. This chain joins TRBV5-1 and TRBJ1-2; TRBD1 matches 9 bases. CDR3 length equals 15 residues. The V and J ends lost 3 bases and 5 bases, in that order; junction bases with no gene match: 8. Germline CDR1 reads SGHRS; CDR2 reads YFSETQ. This CDR3 is CASSSRTGVEYGYTF. DNA of the CDR3: TGCGCCAGCAGCTCCAGGACAGGGGTGGAGTATGGCTACACCTTC. The complete variable domain, with remaining parts taken from reference TRBV5-1 and TRBJ1-2, reads KAGVTQTPRYLIKTRGQQVTLSCSPISGHRSVSWYQQTPGQGLQFLFEYFSETQRNKGNFPGRFSGRQFSNSRSEMNVSTLELGDSALYLCASSSRTGVEYGYTFGSGTRLTVV.

The chain links TRBV12-3 or TRBV12-4 to TRBJ2-2; D is undetermined. The length of the CDR3 is 12 residues. V shed 6 bases and J shed 6 bases, with 8 bases lying between them. DNA for the CDR3: TGTGCCAGCAGCCCCCTCCCCGGGGAGCTGTTTTTT. This sequence encodes CASSPLPGELFF.

The chain links TRBV20-1 to TRBJ2-7; 11 bases agree with TRBD1. The germline V gene encodes CDR1 DFQATT and CDR2 SNEGSKA (reference sequence). After removal of 0 bases from V and 5 bases from J, the junction contained 6 bases not matched to a gene. This CDR3 has 15 residues. The CDR3 region has the DNA TGCAGTGCTAGAGACCCGGGACAGGGGGGGGACGAGCAGTACTTC. Protein: CSARDPGQGGDEQYF.

The chain employs TRBV6-5 and TRBJ1-2, with D unresolved. CDR3 length: 17 residues. V was trimmed by 0 bases and J by 2 bases, leaving 16 bases between them. The germline gives CDR1 MNHEY, CDR2 SVGAGI. The CDR3 region has the DNA TGTGCCAGCAGTTACTCGATGAGTCTCGAACAAAACTATGGCTACACCTTC. It encodes CASSYSMSLEQNYGYTF.

In the case of this clonotype: A read error may explain this, as a much larger clone is one base away. In DNA form, the CDR3 reads TGTGCCAGCAGAATATCTCTTGCAACTAATGAAAAACTGTCTTTT. Translation: CASRISLATNEKLSF. The gene calls are TRBV12-3 or TRBV12-4 and TRBJ1-4, with D uncertain. This CDR3 contains 15 residues.

The chain links TRBV7-2 to TRBJ2-2; D could derive from TRBD1 or TRBD2 (5 bases each). CDR1 and CDR2 (germline): SGHTA, FQGNSA. V was shortened by 5 bases and J by 6 bases, with 16 bases between the two germline ends. This CDR3 is 15 amino acids long. CDR3 sequence (DNA): TGTGCCAGCAGCCTGGGGGTGGGCGGTTCCGGGGAGCTGTTTTTT. It encodes CASSLGVGGSGELFF.